This passage covers 25 T cell receptor beta chains from one sample sequenced in a study of beta chain features in type 1 diabetes (dated by TCRdb to 2017 to 2018). Library prep was done by the immunoSEQ multiplex PCR assay. All of the isolated RNA was reverse transcribed with the High Capacity cDNA Reverse Transcription Kit, so expressed TCRB transcripts were sequenced. TCRdb retrieved this table from immuneACCESS and kept in-frame rearrangements only. Not all clones are present; in checked studies, unresolved V genes account for under half, and no reason is known for the remainder. Recorded for this sample are over 500,000 clones; roughly a sixth of them occurred a single time. Together, the top ten hold 0.09% to 0.095% of the sample. The sample taken for sequencing was naive CD4+ T cells from blood. What the cell subset or site label conveys for this sample: true naive CD4+ T cells. Receptor source: a man aged 18 to 30 in good health.

The rearrangement joins TRBV5-6 to TRBJ1-1; D gene uncertain. Germline CDR1 is SGHDT and CDR2 is YYEEEE. The CDR3 contains 15 residues. V shed 4 bases and J shed 4 bases, with 17 bases lying between them. CDR3 sequence (DNA): TGTGCCAGCAGCCTCCCCGGACTCTTCGGCACTGAAGCTTTCTTT. This sequence encodes CASSLPGLFGTEAFF.

This clone appeared a few times. The chain combines TRBV7-8 with TRBJ2-7, with 9 positions matching TRBD1. CDR1 is SGHVS, CDR2 FQNEAQ, per germline. V lost 3 bases, J lost 4 bases, and 4 bases stayed unmatched. The CDR3 runs 14 residues. The CDR3 loop reads CASSFGTGIYEQYF. The CDR3 bases are TGTGCCAGCAGCTTCGGGACAGGGATATACGAGCAGTACTTC.

The chain employs TRBV5-1 and TRBJ2-7; tentatively, D is TRBD1 or TRBD2 (5 bases each). CDR1 SGHRS and CDR2 YFSETQ come from the germline V gene. V lost 4 bases, J lost 3 bases, and 11 bases lay in between. The CDR3 length is 13 residues. This CDR3 reads CASSATGGYEQYF. CDR3 coding DNA: TGCGCCAGCAGCGCCACAGGAGGCTACGAGCAGTACTTC.

This clone was picked up a small number of times. The V gene is TRBV5-1, the J gene TRBJ2-7, with a tentative D call TRBD1 (5 bases). Germline CDR1 is SGHRS and CDR2 is YFSETQ. The length of the CDR3 is 15 residues. Trimming removed 0 bases at V and 5 bases at J, with 15 bases between. The DNA for the CDR3 is TGCGCCAGCAGCTTGGCTGGCAGGGTAGTGAACGAGCAGTACTTC. It is translated as CASSLAGRVVNEQYF.

This clone turned up a few times. The genes are TRBV5-1 and TRBJ2-7; D perhaps matches TRBD1 (5 bases). This CDR3 has 14 residues. Per germline, CDR1 SGHRS and CDR2 YFSETQ. Trimming cost V 3 bases and J 3 bases, with 13 bases left between them. CDR3 DNA sequence: TGCGCCAGCAGCTACGGCAGGGATAACTACGAGCAGTACTTC. Translating it yields CASSYGRDNYEQYF.

V and J are TRBV7-9 and TRBJ1-5; no reliable D call. Trimming cost V 7 bases and J 1 base, with 11 bases left between them. Germline loops: CDR1 SEHNR, CDR2 FQNEAQ (reference sequence). CDR3 length: 14 amino acids. The CDR3 DNA is TGTGCCAGCACCCTAGAAGGGAGCAATCAGCCCCAGCATTTT. Translation: CASTLEGSNQPQHF.

This clone showed up just a few times. The chain employs TRBV9 and TRBJ2-5; 7 bases match TRBD2. From germline, CDR1 is SGDLS and CDR2 YYNGEE. This CDR3 region has 15 residues. Trimming took 3 bases from V and 3 from J; bases not matched to a gene: 8. The CDR3 reads CASSGGGSFKETQYF. As DNA, the CDR3 is TGTGCCAGCAGCGGTGGCGGGAGTTTTAAAGAGACCCAGTACTTC. The full variable domain, with the rest looked up from reference TRBV9 and TRBJ2-5, is DSGVTQTPKHLITATGQRVTLRCSPRSGDLSVYWYQQSLDQGLQFLIQYYNGEERAKGNILERFSAQQFPDLHSELNLSSLELGDSALYFCASSGGGSFKETQYFGPGTRLLVL.

Ten or more counts support this clone. The genes are TRBV11-2 and TRBJ2-1; D remains unclear. Germline values: CDR1 SGHAT, CDR2 FQNNGV. The CDR3 runs to 14 residues. The V and J ends lost 3 bases and 8 bases respectively, with 14 bases between them. CDR3 nucleotide sequence: TGTGCCAGCAGCTTTCAAGACACAAGGGATGAGCAGTTCTTC. Amino acids: CASSFQDTRDEQFF.

This clone was counted between two and nine times. This chain uses TRBV28 with TRBJ1-2, with 7 bases identical to TRBD1. CDR1 is MDHEN and CDR2 is SYDVKM in the germline V gene. J lost 4 bases, V lost 4 bases, and 12 bases had no gene match. The CDR3 loop spans 16 amino acids. The CDR3 nucleotides read TGTGCCAGCAGTTCCTACTCCGGGACAGCACGCTATGGCTACACCTTC. As protein: CASSSYSGTARYGYTF.

Only a few counts were recorded for this clone. The chain is built from TRBV19 and TRBJ2-6; TRBD1 aligns across 9 bases. The CDR3 totals 17 residues. V dropped 6 bases and J dropped 0; count of bases not matched to a gene: 6. CDR1 is LNHDA and CDR2 is SQIVND in the germline V gene (reference sequence). The CDR3 here is CASRPGTGTSGANVLTF. CDR3 sequence (DNA): TGTGCCAGTAGACCCGGGACAGGGACCTCTGGGGCCAACGTCCTGACTTTC.

There are a few counts of this clone. V usage is TRBV4-2 and J usage is TRBJ1-1; D unresolved. Germline-derived CDR1 and CDR2 are LGHNA and YNFKEQ. The CDR3 is made up of 14 amino acids. V lost 0 bases and J lost 7, with 12 bases in between. CDR3 sequence reads: CASSQDGGPGEAFF. The DNA of the CDR3 is TGTGCCAGCAGCCAAGACGGAGGGCCCGGTGAAGCTTTCTTT.

The V call is TRBV7-3, the J call TRBJ2-2; 7 bases are a match to TRBD1. J was trimmed by 1 base and V by 6 bases; bases with no gene match: 5. CDR3 length equals 15 residues. CDR1 is SGHTA, CDR2 FQGTGA, per germline. The CDR3: CASRRDRVNTGELFF. The CDR3 DNA sequence: TGTGCCAGCAGACGAGACAGGGTGAACACCGGGGAGCTGTTTTTT.

The gene calls are TRBV6-5 and TRBJ2-2, with 7 bases identical to TRBD1. V shed 4 bases and J 3 bases; nucleotides not matched to a gene: 5. The CDR3 is made up of 15 amino acids. CDR1 MNHEY and CDR2 SVGAGI come from the germline V gene. CDR3 sequence: CASSSTGVDTGELFF. CDR3 DNA: TGTGCCAGCAGTTCCACAGGGGTAGACACCGGGGAGCTGTTTTTT.

V is TRBV5-8 and J is TRBJ1-5; tentatively, D is TRBD1 (6 bases). Trimming stripped 1 base from V and 2 bases from J, with 10 bases between. The CDR3 has 15 residues. Germline loops: CDR1 SGHTS, CDR2 YDEGEE. CDR3 residues: CASSLTGAGNQPQHF. As DNA, the CDR3 is TGTGCCAGCAGCTTGACGGGGGCTGGCAATCAGCCCCAGCATTTT. The whole variable domain, filled in from reference TRBV5-8 and TRBJ1-5, reads EAGVTQSPTHLIKTRGQQATLRCSPISGHTSVYWYQQALGLGLQFLLWYDEGEERNRGNFPPRFSGRQFPNYSSELNVNALELEDSALYLCASSLTGAGNQPQHFGDGTRLSIL.

This clone was observed a handful of times. This chain connects TRBV18 to TRBJ1-1; D perhaps matches TRBD1 (6 bases). V was cut by 2 bases and J by 4 bases, with 11 bases left in between. The CDR3 length is 14 residues. Germline CDR1 and CDR2: KGHSH and LQKENI. As DNA, the CDR3 is TGTGCCAGCTCACCAAAAAAAGGGGGCACTGAAGCTTTCTTT. Translation: CASSPKKGGTEAFF.

This clone was seen only a few times. The V call is TRBV23-1, the J call TRBJ2-7, with no clear D. TRBV23-1 has ORF status, its function being uncertain. The CDR3 totals 16 residues. V was pared by 7 bases and J by 2 bases, with 21 bases between. CDR3 nucleotide sequence: TGCGCCAGCATCCCCCTATCTGGGGTTAATCCCTACGAGCAGTACTTC. Amino acid sequence: CASIPLSGVNPYEQYF.

This clone turned up a few times. This chain connects TRBV7-2 to TRBJ1-2; D may be TRBD1 (5 bases). CDR1 is SGHTA and CDR2 is FQGNSA in the germline V gene. This CDR3 has 18 residues. Trimming took off 6 bases at V and 3 bases at J, with 26 bases between the two ends. The CDR3 DNA reads as TGTGCCAGCAGTCATCCGGGACGATCCCCTGAAGCGGACTATGGCTACACCTTC. Translated, it gives CASSHPGRSPEADYGYTF.

The CDR3 DNA reads TGTGCCAGCAGCTTAACCCTAACCGCCTACGAGCAGTACTTC. Translating gives CASSLTLTAYEQYF. The V gene is TRBV7-9, the J gene TRBJ2-7, with D uncertain. V lost 2 bases and J lost 2, with 10 bases in between. Germline values: CDR1 SEHNR, CDR2 FQNEAQ (reference sequence). This CDR3 comprises 14 residues.

This clone was seen a handful of times. The chain couples TRBV9 to TRBJ2-3; the D gene is possibly TRBD2 (6 bases). The CDR3 extends over 15 amino acids. Per the germline V gene, CDR1 is SGDLS and CDR2 is YYNGEE. V was pared by 0 bases and J by 1 base, with 9 bases between. CDR3 in DNA: TGTGCCAGCAGCGTAGAAACGGGGGGCACAGATACGCAGTATTTT. Its protein product is CASSVETGGTDTQYF.

A few counts support this clone. The gene calls are TRBV7-3 and TRBJ2-6; 8 positions agree with TRBD1. CDR3 length: 15 amino acids. Trimming removed 3 bases from V and 4 bases from J; junction bases left unmatched: 2. In germline, CDR1 is SGHTA, CDR2 FQGTGA. The CDR3 coding sequence is TGTGCCAGCAGCTTGGACAGGGCAGGGGCCAACGTCCTGACTTTC. Translating it yields CASSLDRAGANVLTF.

This clone was counted between two and nine times. V and J are TRBV18 and TRBJ1-1; 11 bases agree with TRBD1. With V trimmed by 3 bases and J by 4 bases, 4 bases remained unmatched. Per germline, CDR1 KGHSH and CDR2 LQKENI. The CDR3 runs 15 residues. The CDR3 DNA is TGTGCCAGCTCACCCGGACAGGGGGCTTTCACTGAAGCTTTCTTT. Encoded protein: CASSPGQGAFTEAFF.

This clone was picked up a small number of times. The rearrangement uses TRBV14 and TRBJ2-1; a weak D match, TRBD1 (5 bases). This CDR3 comprises 15 residues. Germline CDR1 SGHDN, CDR2 FVKESK. V was shortened by 4 bases and J by 6 bases, with 16 bases between the two germline ends. CDR3 sequence reads: CASSRGRVLGNEQFF. In nucleotides, the CDR3 is TGTGCCAGCAGCCGAGGCAGGGTACTTGGCAATGAGCAGTTCTTC.

The J gene is TRBJ2-1, the V gene TRBV7-2, with TRBD2 matching 11 bases. The V segment lost 4 bases and the J segment 7 bases; nucleotides outside the gene matches: 15. This CDR3 is 18 amino acids long. CDR1 and CDR2 from the germline V gene are SGHTA and FQGNSA. CDR3 in DNA: TGTGCCAGCAGCTGGACCTCCTCTGGGCTAGCGGGAGGAAATGAGCAGTTCTTC. It translates to CASSWTSSGLAGGNEQFF.

The J gene is TRBJ2-7, the V gene TRBV2; 9 bases agree with TRBD1. This CDR3 is 15 amino acids long. With 6 bases clipped from V and 3 bases from J, the junction kept 9 bases outside the gene matches. Germline-derived CDR1 and CDR2 are SNHLY and FYNNEI. CDR3 DNA: TGTGCCAGCAGAAAGGACAGGGGAGAATTCTACGAGCAGTACTTC. As protein: CASRKDRGEFYEQYF.

The chain is built from TRBV6-6 and TRBJ2-3; D remains unclear. The germline V gene encodes CDR1 MNHNY and CDR2 SVGAGI (reference sequence). Trimming pared 2 bases from V and 2 bases from J, leaving 8 bases between. CDR3 length: 14 residues. The CDR3 coding sequence is TGTGCCAGCAGTTACGAGCTAACCACAGATACGCAGTATTTT. It specifies CASSYELTTDTQYF.